A single sample is the source of the 32 T cell receptor beta chains below, sequenced in a study of vaccination and CD4 T cells after COVID-19. These receptors' antigens are unknown. Sequencing of cultured CD4+ T cell DNA used the Oncomine TCR Beta short-read assay. MiXCR, applied by TCRdb to the PCR reads, yields one record per CDR3 protein. The sample includes around 9,200 distinct CDR3 sequences, 45% to 55% of them seen just once. The treatment here: 10-day PBMC culture with coronavirus spike peptide pools or control peptides (ViraFEST assay). What was sequenced was CD4+ T cells from blood, cultured in vitro. The receptors stem from a human donor who had recovered from COVID-19.

V is TRBV6-1 and J is TRBJ2-5; 9 bases line up with TRBD2. V trimming: 11 bases; J trimming: 4 bases; junction bases outside the gene matches: 11. The length of the CDR3 is 14 residues. Germline V CDR1 and CDR2: MNHNS, SASEGT. CDR3 region: CAARREGRGETQYF. DNA of the CDR3: TGTGCCGCAAGGCGGGAGGGCCGGGGAGAGACCCAGTACTTC.

The chain carries TRBV12-3 or TRBV12-4 and TRBJ1-1, with D perhaps TRBD1 (5 bases). The CDR3 has 15 residues. Trimming removed 0 bases from V and 5 bases from J, with 13 bases in between. CDR3 amino acids: CASSLAHGGTTEAFF. CDR3 DNA: TGTGCCAGCAGTTTAGCGCACGGGGGTACGACTGAAGCTTTCTTT.

The chain links TRBV20-1 to TRBJ1-2; TRBD1 matches at 8 bases. J lost 8 bases, V lost 5 bases, and 13 bases had no gene match. CDR3 size: 14 residues. Germline V gene data show CDR1 as DFQATT and CDR2 as SNEGSKA (reference sequence). The CDR3 reads CSAGQGSPSGGYTF. The CDR3 DNA reads as TGCAGTGCTGGACAGGGTTCGCCGTCAGGGGGCTACACCTTC.

This rearrangement joins TRBV7-8 to TRBJ1-3; D ambiguous. CDR3 length: 16 amino acids. CDR1 is SGHVS and CDR2 is FQNEAQ in the germline V gene. V was pared by 1 base and J by 0 bases, with 10 bases between. This CDR3 is CASSLVSGGSGNTIYF. The CDR3 bases are TGTGCCAGCAGCTTAGTATCAGGAGGCTCTGGAAACACCATATATTTT.

V usage is TRBV5-4 and J usage is TRBJ2-5; 8 bases agree with TRBD2. This CDR3 has 14 amino acids. The germline V gene has CDR1 SGHNT and CDR2 YYREEE (reference sequence). The V gene end was trimmed by 3 bases and the J gene end by 1 base; junction bases not matched to a gene: 2. Here the CDR3 DNA reads TGTGCCAGCAGCTCTGGGACTAGCCAAGAGACCCAGTACTTC. Translation: CASSSGTSQETQYF.

The gene calls are TRBV24-1 and TRBJ1-5, with D hard to call. V gave up 5 bases and J gave up 0 bases, with 13 bases separating them. Germline V CDR1 and CDR2: KGHDR, SFDVKD. The CDR3 totals 16 residues. CDR3 sequence reads: CATSVGRGDSNQPQHF. As DNA, the CDR3 is TGTGCCACCAGTGTAGGCAGAGGAGATAGCAATCAGCCCCAGCATTTT.

This clonotype occurred a few times. This rearrangement joins TRBV21-1 to TRBJ1-5. TRBV21-1 is a pseudogene segment. The CDR3 extends over 11 amino acids. The CDR3, as DNA: TGTGCCAGCAGCAACCTCGTGCCCCAGCATTTT. Encoded protein: CASSNLVPQHF.

This clonotype has more than one count but fewer than ten. The chain is built from TRBV19 and TRBJ1-2; 8 positions match TRBD1. The germline V gene has CDR1 LNHDA and CDR2 SQIVND (reference sequence). V shed 3 bases and J 8 bases; nucleotides not matched to a gene: 8. CDR3 length equals 14 residues. Here the CDR3 DNA reads TGTGCCAGTAGTATGGACAGGGTGGTCTCCGGCTACACCTTC. Translation: CASSMDRVVSGYTF.

Only a few counts were recorded for this clonotype. The CDR3 sequence is CASSLRQEAREAFF. The CDR3 DNA reads TGTGCCAGCAGCTTAAGACAGGAAGCCCGTGAAGCTTTCTTT. The chain couples TRBV7-2 to TRBJ1-1; D is perhaps TRBD1 (6 bases). The CDR3 runs 14 residues. V lost 2 bases, J lost 7 bases, and 14 bases lay in between. CDR1 and CDR2 (germline): SGHTA, FQGNSA.

The chain links TRBV6-1 to TRBJ2-3; 7 nucleotides agree with TRBD1. CDR3 length: 15 amino acids. Germline loops: CDR1 MNHNS, CDR2 SASEGT. V was pared by 6 bases and J by 3 bases, with 9 bases of the junction left unmatched. CDR3 in amino acids: CASSHDYRGTDTQYF. CDR3 sequence (DNA): TGTGCCAGCAGCCACGACTACAGGGGAACAGATACGCAGTATTTT.

This clonotype was seen a handful of times. This rearrangement joins TRBV20-1 to TRBJ2-5; TRBD1 agrees at 7 bases. Germline V gene sequence: CDR1 DFQATT, CDR2 SNEGSKA (reference sequence). Trimming took 4 bases from V and 4 from J; bases not matched to a gene: 12. This CDR3 region has 15 residues. The CDR3 coding sequence is TGCAGTGCTATCCCCTCGACAGGGCGGAGAGAGACCCAGTACTTC. It specifies CSAIPSTGRRETQYF.

The rearrangement uses TRBV5-8 and TRBJ1-5, with D possibly being TRBD1 (5 bases). Germline CDR1 and CDR2: SGHTS and YDEGEE. Trimming shortened V by 1 base and J by 3 bases, and 11 bases separated the two germline ends. This CDR3 contains 15 residues. The DNA of the CDR3 is TGTGCCAGCAGCTTGACCGACGGACACAATCAGCCCCAGCATTTT. Encoded protein: CASSLTDGHNQPQHF.

The gene calls are TRBV5-6 and TRBJ2-7; perhaps TRBD1 as D (7 bases). V lost 0 bases and J 3 bases, leaving 16 bases between the germline ends. CDR1 and CDR2 from the germline V gene are SGHDT and YYEEEE. This CDR3 has 16 residues. CDR3 in amino acids: CASSLGQGGASYEQYF. As DNA, the CDR3 is TGTGCCAGCAGCTTGGGTCAGGGGGGCGCGAGCTACGAGCAGTACTTC.

The chain couples TRBV7-2 to TRBJ2-2; 10 bases map to TRBD2. This CDR3 spans 16 amino acids. Germline CDR1 is SGHTA and CDR2 is FQGNSA. Trimming at V came to 2 bases and at J to 5 bases, leaving 5 bases not matched to a gene. CDR3 bases: TGTGCCAGCAGCTTACAAGCGGGGGGGCTAACCGGGGAGCTGTTTTTT. This sequence encodes CASSLQAGGLTGELFF.

This clonotype occurred once. The chain is built from TRBV7-2 and TRBJ1-4; TRBD1 might be the D (5 bases). Trimming left V 1 base short and J 7 bases short, with 10 bases between. The germline CDR1 and CDR2 sequences are SGHTA and FQGNSA. The CDR3 length is 14 residues. CDR3 in amino acids: CASSLGQGREKLFF. As DNA, the CDR3 is TGTGCCAGCAGCTTAGGGCAGGGTCGTGAAAAACTGTTTTTT.

This chain links TRBV11-2 with TRBJ2-1; TRBD2 agrees at 13 bases. The end of the DNA aligns better with TRBJ2-7, so the J call may be wrong. Per the germline V gene, CDR1 is SGHAT and CDR2 is FQNNGV. This CDR3 region has 16 residues. The CDR3 bases are TGTGCCAGCAGCTTAGGGACTAGCGGGAGATTCTACGAGCAGTACTTC. Encoded protein: CASSLGTSGRFYEQYF.

This clonotype has only a few counts. V is TRBV2 and J is TRBJ1-2; D gene ambiguous. Germline V gene data show CDR1 as SNHLY and CDR2 as FYNNEI. CDR3 length equals 12 residues. V dropped 7 bases and J dropped 6 bases, with 12 bases sitting between them. CDR3 in DNA: TGTGCCAGCAATAAGGAAATGGATGGCTACACCTTC. It translates to CASNKEMDGYTF.

This rearrangement joins TRBV10-3 to TRBJ1-1; D unresolved. Trimming removed 8 bases at V and 7 bases at J, with 14 bases between. This CDR3 comprises 12 residues. Germline V gene data show CDR1 as ENHRY and CDR2 as SYGVKD. In nucleotides, the CDR3 is TGTGCCATCCGTCCGGGGTCTGGTGAAGCTTTCTTT. Translation gives CAIRPGSGEAFF.

This clonotype showed up just once. V usage is TRBV19 and J usage is TRBJ1-1; possibly TRBD1 for D (6 bases). Looked up from germline, CDR1 is LNHDA and CDR2 is SQIVND (reference sequence). V was shortened by 6 bases and J by 3 bases, with 17 bases between the two germline ends. CDR3 length: 15 residues. The CDR3 DNA is TGTGCCAGTAGGCAGACCAGGGGCAAGGACACTGAAGCTTTCTTT. Translating it yields CASRQTRGKDTEAFF.

A remark on this clonotype: It is unclear where the CDR3 begins or ends on the DNA, so no DNA is shown, and the CDR3 is as TCRdb lists it. The chain couples TRBV7-5 to TRBJ1-6. TRBV7-5 is designated a pseudogene. Termini included, the CDR3 measures 18 amino acids. CDR3 in amino acids: CISVPEAECSSYNSPLHF.

This chain connects TRBV7-3 to TRBJ2-5; D could derive from TRBD1 or TRBD2 (5 bases each). The V end was cut by 5 bases, the J end by 5 bases, with 15 bases between. This CDR3 has 14 amino acids. The V gene's germline CDR1 is SGHTA and CDR2 FQGTGA. The chain's CDR3 is CASSMGPWGETQYF. CDR3 in DNA: TGTGCCAGCAGCATGGGGCCCTGGGGGGAGACCCAGTACTTC.

V gene TRBV5-1 combines with J gene TRBJ2-7, with TRBD1 identical over 7 bases. V gave up 5 bases and J gave up 3 bases; unmatched junction bases: 5. CDR1 SGHRS and CDR2 YFSETQ come from the germline V gene. The CDR3 totals 13 residues. The CDR3 sequence: CASSYDRVYEQYF. In DNA, the CDR3 is TGCGCCAGCAGTTATGACAGGGTCTACGAGCAGTACTTC.

This sequence joins TRBV7-2 and TRBJ2-3; D is possibly TRBD1 (6 bases). The CDR3 sequence is 15 residues long. The germline CDR1 and CDR2 sequences are SGHTA and FQGNSA. Trimming cost V 5 bases and J 4 bases, with 16 bases left between them. This CDR3 reads CASSLRGSGADTQYF. CDR3 coding DNA: TGTGCCAGCAGCCTCAGGGGCTCGGGTGCAGATACGCAGTATTTT. The full variable domain, with the rest looked up from reference TRBV7-2 and TRBJ2-3, is GAGVSQSPSNKVTEKGKDVELRCDPISGHTALYWYRQSLGQGLEFLIYFQGNSAPDKSGLPSDRFSAERTGGSVSTLTIQRTQQEDSAVYLCASSLRGSGADTQYFGPGTRLTVL.

This chain links TRBV12-3 or TRBV12-4 with TRBJ2-7; 8 bases are a match to TRBD1. J lost 6 bases, V lost 2 bases, and 6 bases had no gene match. CDR3 length: 14 amino acids. The CDR3 DNA reads TGTGCCAGCAGTTTACGGACAGGGAAGCGCGAGCAGTACTTC. Its protein product is CASSLRTGKREQYF.

This chain uses TRBV6-2 or TRBV6-3 with TRBJ1-2; no clear D gene. Germline V CDR1 and CDR2: MNHEY, SVGEGT. Between the trimmed V and J ends, which lost 3 bases and 1 base, there was a span of 6 bases. This CDR3 is built from 13 residues. CDR3 DNA sequence: TGTGCCAGCAGTTATGAGGGTAACTATGGCTACACCTTC. It encodes CASSYEGNYGYTF.

With respect to this clonotype: Compared with germline, one end of the junction differs, possibly owing to a read error. V and J are TRBV7-3 and TRBJ2-5; TRBD2 agrees at 9 bases. The germline CDR1 and CDR2 sequences are SGHTA and FQGTGA. There are 15 residues in the CDR3. The CDR3, as DNA: TGCGCCAGCAGCCAAGCGGGGGGATATTGGGAGTCCCAGTACTTC. Its translation: CASSQAGGYWESQYF.

This sequence joins TRBV20-1 and TRBJ2-1; D gene uncertain. Germline values: CDR1 DFQATT, CDR2 SNEGSKA (reference sequence). Deletions cut 0 bases from V and 14 bases from J, with 11 bases between. This CDR3 spans 11 amino acids. The CDR3 bases are TGCAGTGCTAGAGATCCGCCCTTTGAGTTCTTC. Amino acid sequence: CSARDPPFEFF.

A word on this clonotype: A read error may account for a junction end that differs from germline. This rearrangement joins TRBV20-1 to TRBJ1-2; perhaps TRBD1 as D (5 bases). The germline CDR1 and CDR2 sequences are DFQATT and SNEGSKA (reference sequence). The CDR3 covers 12 residues. DNA for the CDR3: TGCAGCGCTAGAGTAGGGACCTATGGCTACACCTTC. It encodes CSARVGTYGYTF.

This clonotype was seen a handful of times. The genes are TRBV20-1 and TRBJ2-1; 7 nucleotides match TRBD2. The CDR3 has 14 residues. J gave up 4 bases and V 2 bases, and 5 bases lay outside the gene matches. CDR1 and CDR2 from the germline V gene are DFQATT and SNEGSKA (reference sequence). The CDR3 loop reads CSARYRGGYNEQFF. CDR3 DNA sequence: TGCAGTGCTAGATACCGCGGGGGTTACAATGAGCAGTTCTTC.

The table lists this clonotype with a few counts. This chain uses TRBV19 with TRBJ2-2; possible D gene TRBD1, 5 bases. CDR3 length: 15 amino acids. V was shortened by 3 bases and J by 4 bases, with 12 bases between the two germline ends. Germline loops: CDR1 LNHDA, CDR2 SQIVND (reference sequence). The CDR3 region is CASSIVGQGTGELFF. DNA of the CDR3: TGTGCCAGTAGTATCGTAGGGCAGGGCACCGGGGAGCTGTTTTTT. Full variable domain (remainder filled in from reference TRBV19 and TRBJ2-2): DGGITQSPKYLFRKEGQNVTLSCEQNLNHDAMYWYRQDPGQGLRLIYYSQIVNDFQKGDIAEGYSVSREKKESFPLTVTSAQKNPTAFYLCASSIVGQGTGELFFGEGSRLTVL.

V usage is TRBV27 and J usage is TRBJ2-6; D possibly uses TRBD1 or TRBD2 (7 bases each). CDR1 MNHEY and CDR2 SMNVEV come from the germline V gene (reference sequence). Trimming took off 6 bases at V and 0 bases at J, with 18 bases between the two ends. The CDR3 has 18 residues. The CDR3 reads CASSQRGDRSSGANVLTF. CDR3 sequence (DNA): TGTGCCAGCAGCCAACGGGGGGACAGAAGCTCTGGGGCCAACGTCCTGACTTTC.

The chain links TRBV23-1 to TRBJ2-3, with D possibly matching TRBD2 (6 bases). TRBV23-1 is filed as an ORF, its function uncertain. Trimming shortened V by 8 bases and J by 3 bases, and 24 bases separated the two germline ends. CDR3 size: 17 residues. This CDR3 reads CASCLPPGTPTTDTQYF. Here the CDR3 DNA reads TGCGCCAGCTGTCTACCTCCCGGGACTCCGACGACAGATACGCAGTATTTT.